The clone carrying this T cell receptor (beta chain) was observed a single time. Antigen specificity is unknown. One end of the junction is discordant with germline, which a read error may explain. The data originate from a study of tumor-infiltrating lymphocytes in primary liver carcinoma. Study-wide background: Between about 4.2 and 10 cm across, the tumors were all of stage T1-T3 N0M0.

TCR beta cDNA was reverse-transcribed from around 0.55 ug of total RNA. The reaction used a constant-region primer and ProtoScript II reverse transcriptase. It was through three nested multiplex PCR rounds of slightly modified ARM-PCR that TCR beta libraries arose. Use of TRBV1-TRBV30 forward primers with a C-beta reverse primer characterized the first two PCR rounds, which lasted about 9 cycles each. TCRdb re-analysed the multiplex PCR reads in MiXCR, keeping a single row per CDR3 protein. The sample includes fewer than 250,000 distinct CDR3 sequences, about 61% of them seen just once. This CDR3 is 15 amino acids long. Germline CDR1 SGHNT, CDR2 YYREEE (reference sequence). Study findings and constraints: Reduced overlap was seen in tumor-adjacent and tumor-blood pairs versus tumor region pairs.

Alongside blood RNA obtained from unsorted whole blood, germline DNA was also extracted. Chronic HBV infection, which was untreated, was present in the patients. Collection of roughly 4.4 milliliters of peripheral blood took place before surgery. This TCR was sampled from a woman aged 55-70 years with primary liver carcinoma and hepatitis B virus infection. Sequenced sample: peripheral blood. The chain links TRBV5-4 to TRBJ2-3, with a tentative D call TRBD1 (6 bases). The CDR3 nucleotides are TGCGCCAGCACCTTCGGCAGCAGGGGCACGGATACGCAGTATTTT. Amino acid sequence: CASTFGSRGTDTQYF.